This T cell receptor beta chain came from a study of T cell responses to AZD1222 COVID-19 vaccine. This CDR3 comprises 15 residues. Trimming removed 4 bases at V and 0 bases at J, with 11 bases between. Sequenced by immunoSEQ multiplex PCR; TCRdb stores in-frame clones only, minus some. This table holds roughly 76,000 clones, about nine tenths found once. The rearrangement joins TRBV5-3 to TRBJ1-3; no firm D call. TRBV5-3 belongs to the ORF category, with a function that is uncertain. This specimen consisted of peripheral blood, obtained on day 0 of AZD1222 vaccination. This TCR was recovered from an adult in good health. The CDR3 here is CARSEDGNSGNTIYF. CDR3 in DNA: TGTGCCAGAAGCGAGGACGGGAACTCTGGAAACACCATATATTTT.